These 8 T cell receptor beta chains came from one sample sequenced in a study of siplizumab effects on memory and regulatory T cells. Produced via immunoSEQ multiplex PCR; TCRdb's table is partial and in-frame only. The repertoire includes 60,000 to 65,000 clones, less than 80% of them detected once, and roughly 0.4% sits in the top ten. The specimen was memory CD4+ T cells sorted from blood. These TCRs come from a human donor in good health.

The chain employs TRBV5-6 and TRBJ1-2; 8 nucleotides align to TRBD1. Germline loops: CDR1 SGHDT, CDR2 YYEEEE. This CDR3 is built from 14 residues. Trimming at V came to 0 bases and at J to 8 bases, leaving 6 bases not matched to a gene. The CDR3 coding sequence is TGTGCCAGCAGCTTGGGGCAGGGGGCGAGAGGCTACACCTTC. Protein product: CASSLGQGARGYTF.

This clone has a single count. This chain connects TRBV15 to TRBJ1-5; unclear D gene. The CDR3 is 16 residues long. Germline V lookup: CDR1 LNHNV, CDR2 YYDKDF (reference sequence). With 6 bases removed from V and 1 base from J, the gap between germline ends came to 16 bases. The CDR3 region is CATRKGEGFSNQPQHF. CDR3 DNA: TGTGCCACCAGGAAAGGAGAGGGCTTCAGCAATCAGCCCCAGCATTTT.

In this sample, this clone turned up a few times. The chain couples TRBV6-1 to TRBJ1-2, with a weak D call TRBD1 (5 bases). Germline CDR1 and CDR2: MNHNS and SASEGT. Trimming took off 3 bases at V and 1 base at J, with 6 bases between the two ends. This CDR3 spans 13 amino acids. CDR3 sequence (DNA): TGTGCCAGCAGTGACAGGGTTAACTATGGCTACACCTTC. Amino acid sequence: CASSDRVNYGYTF.

The chain carries TRBV4-2 and TRBJ2-5; 7 bases fit TRBD1. TRBJ2-7 matches the DNA end more closely, so the J call is doubtful. The CDR3 is made up of 16 amino acids. CDR1 and CDR2 (germline): LGHNA, YNFKEQ. CDR3 DNA: TGTGCCAGCAGCCAAGATCTAGGGACAGCTTCCTACGAGCAGTACTTC. Translated: CASSQDLGTASYEQYF.

The chain has TRBV12-5 and TRBJ2-7; D is unclear. This CDR3 contains 11 residues. Germline values: CDR1 LGHNT, CDR2 FRNRAP. Trimming removed 2 bases at V and 6 bases at J, with 5 bases between. The CDR3 bases are TGTGCTAGTGGTTTGTGGGGCGAGCAGTACTTC. This gives the protein CASGLWGEQYF.

CDR3 nucleotide sequence: TGTGCCAGCAGTGATATGGGGGCGAACTATGGCTACACCTTC. Its translation is CASSDMGANYGYTF. The V call is TRBV25-1, the J call TRBJ1-2; D might be TRBD1 (6 bases). CDR3 size: 14 residues. Germline CDR1 MGHDK, CDR2 SYGVNS. The V and J ends lost 3 bases and 2 bases respectively, with 10 bases between them.

A note on this clone: Germline is not matched at one junction end, which may reflect a read error. The V and J genes are TRBV30 and TRBJ2-1; TRBD1 matches 7 bases. Germline V CDR1 and CDR2: GTSNPN, SVGIG (reference sequence). The CDR3 totals 11 residues. For the CDR3, the DNA is TGTGCCTGGAGTCTCCGGACAGGAACGGTCTTC. Translating it yields CAWSLRTGTVF.

The CDR3 sequence is CASSEGTRVGRLFF. The CDR3, as DNA: TGTGCCAGCAGTGAAGGGACAAGGGTCGGCAGGCTGTTTTTT. This chain links TRBV2 with TRBJ2-2, with D maybe TRBD1 (5 bases). Germline V gives CDR1 SNHLY, CDR2 FYNNEI. V was shortened by 1 base and J by 13 bases, with 16 bases between the two germline ends. The CDR3 has 14 amino acids.